The following is a TCR beta chain sequence with its context. The study ran its PCR with 60 Vbeta and 13 Jbeta primers. Sequencing was performed with immunoSEQ multiplex PCR; in TCRdb, only in-frame clones are kept and a portion is missing. The sample holds 45,000 to 60,000 clones; 73% are singletons and the top ten take 3%. Germline V gene data show CDR1 as MNHEY and CDR2 as SVGAGI. Trimming pared 2 bases from V and 4 bases from J, leaving 8 bases between. The CDR3 loop spans 14 amino acids. The data were obtained in a study of cytomegalovirus exposure and HLA in healthy donors. The origin of this receptor is a man younger than 35 in good health and CMV-seronegative. This chain joins TRBV6-5 and TRBJ2-2; possibly TRBD2 for D (5 bases). Sequenced input: PBMCs. CDR3 sequence reads: CASSYRGSTGELFF. In DNA, the CDR3 is TGTGCCAGCAGTTACCGAGGGTCCACCGGGGAGCTGTTTTTT.